Below, one T cell receptor beta chain is given with its context. As processed by the authors: Cell counts per sample came from amplifying reference gene primers. The assay was immunoSEQ multiplex PCR, and TCRdb's table has in-frame clones only and misses some. That table furnishes V, J and clone size, whereas the DNA furnished D and trimming. The sample holds 200,000 to 300,000 clones, about four fifths seen once. This sample is drawn from a study of blood T cell repertoires in COVID-19. Study at large: Samples representing acute and convalescent COVID-19 were sourced from the United States, Italy and Spain. T cells, B-cell-depleted T cells, or PBMCs provided the cDNA or gDNA that served as material.

The clonotype comes from a man older than 75 with acute or convalescent COVID-19. Input material: peripheral blood.

The CDR3 loop reads CASNSGQNTGELFF. DNA of the CDR3: TGTGCCAGCAACTCGGGACAGAACACCGGGGAGCTGTTTTTT. This chain joins TRBV28 and TRBJ2-2; maybe TRBD1 (6 bases). This CDR3 has 14 amino acids. V was trimmed by 7 bases and J by 1 base, leaving 10 bases between them. CDR1 is MDHEN, CDR2 SYDVKM, per germline.